The present entry profiles one T cell receptor beta chain with its context. Its matching antigen is unknown. Germline V gene data show CDR1 as SQVTM and CDR2 as ANQGSEA. The CDR3 has 14 amino acids. After removal of 7 bases from V and 6 bases from J, the junction contained 12 bases not matched to a gene. This was the immunoSEQ version 4 assay in survey mode. Libraries were prepared by immunoSEQ multiplex PCR; TCRdb keeps only in-frame clonotypes and omits some of them. The data hold approximately 45,000 clones, with roughly nine tenths observed a single time. These data are taken from a study of persistence of HIV-infected CD4 T cells. Whole-study findings and limits: Degenerate expanded CDR3beta sequences were enriched among CMV- and Gag-responding cells. TCR analyses could not target the rare provirus-carrying CMV-responding cells.

Cells were stimulated nonspecifically with anti-CD3/anti-CD28 magnetic beads. Sorting of responding CD4+ T cells relied on upregulated CD40 ligand together with CD69. Adults with HIV-1 started suppressive ART while chronically infected. Donors had CD4+ T cell counts above 400 cells/uL and were CMV-seropositive. The sample consisted of CD4+ T cells sorted from PBMCs after roughly 20-hour stimulation, taken from a patient who received antiretroviral therapy. This chain joins TRBV29-1 and TRBJ2-1; 7 bases are a match to TRBD1. The sequence was collected from an adult woman with HIV who was CMV-seropositive. CDR3 sequence: CSAKQGRGLNEQFF. The CDR3 coding sequence is TGCAGCGCAAAACAAGGAAGGGGGCTCAATGAGCAGTTCTTC.